This T cell receptor beta chain was retrieved from a study of shared clonotypes between healthy human individuals. Study-wide findings and caveats: Clonotype sharing among donors was expected to depend on sequencing depth. Rarefaction showed sorted-subset sequencing was incomplete despite large depth.

CDR3 length: 14 amino acids. CDR1 MDHEN and CDR2 SYDVKM come from the germline V gene. Trimming at V came to 5 bases and at J to 6 bases, leaving 3 bases not matched to a gene. Clones were sequenced by immunoSEQ multiplex PCR, and TCRdb holds only the in-frame ones, with some missing. Of about 1.4 million clones in the sample, roughly 96% were seen once. The table lists this clone with a count of one. Its antigen is unidentified. The chain joins TRBV28 to TRBJ2-4, with TRBD2 identical over 11 bases. This TCR came from a man between 25 and 39 years old in good health. The source material was naive CD4+ T cells sorted from blood. The subset was: CD45RA+ positively selected. CDR3 coding DNA: TGTGCCAGCAGTGTAGCGGGAGGGTTAAACATTCAGTACTTC. Encoded protein: CASSVAGGLNIQYF.